This T cell receptor beta chain emerged from a study of blood T cell repertoires in COVID-19. CDR3 length: 16 amino acids. CDR1 and CDR2 (germline): SGHDN, FVKESK. Trimming stripped 4 bases from V and 5 bases from J, with 20 bases between. Sequencing used immunoSEQ multiplex PCR; TCRdb keeps in-frame clones, though not all of them. The sample records around 300,000 clones, 80% to 90% being singletons. The V gene is TRBV14, the J gene TRBJ2-5; D possibly corresponds to TRBD2 (8 bases). Sequencing input: peripheral blood. This TCR came from a woman in her seventies with acute or convalescent COVID-19. CDR3 in DNA: TGTGCCAGCAGCCCCACGGGAGGGGGCAAGCGGGAGACCCAGTACTTC. It codes for CASSPTGGGKRETQYF. Combining the CDR3 with reference TRBV14 and TRBJ2-5 gives the whole variable domain EAGVTQFPSHSVIEKGQTVTLRCDPISGHDNLYWYRRVMGKEIKFLLHFVKESKQDESGMPNNRFLAERTGGTYSTLKVQPAELEDSGVYFCASSPTGGGKRETQYFGPGTRLLVL.